This record concerns one T cell receptor beta chain sequence. Its antigen remains unknown. Quantitative barcoded 5'-RACE was used to prepare TCR beta libraries. MiXCR, applied by TCRdb to the 5' RACE reads, yields one record per CDR3 protein. The data show about 90,000 distinct CDR3 sequences, 9% seen once. The data are from a study of CD8 T cells in ankylosing spondylitis. The study, taken as a whole, reports: One TCR beta motif, made up of roughly eight highly homologous variants, appeared characteristic of ankylosing spondylitis blood. CD8+ disease-linked clones were present at relatively low frequencies in blood. From matched ankylosing spondylitis synovial fluid, disease-linked clones were reportedly recovered at significantly enriched levels.

The CDR3 contains 17 residues. Unmatched junction bases numbered 8, after V lost 0 bases and J lost 3 bases. Per the germline V gene, CDR1 is SGDLS and CDR2 is YYNGEE. Sequenced input: blood, either unsorted or a sorted T cell fraction (not recorded which). The sequence was obtained from a male donor with ankylosing spondylitis. The rearrangement uses TRBV9 and TRBJ2-3, with 9 nucleotides matching TRBD1. The CDR3 sequence is CASSVVRGQGVTDTQYF. CDR3 sequence (DNA): TGTGCCAGCAGCGTAGTCCGGGGACAGGGTGTGACAGATACGCAGTATTTT.